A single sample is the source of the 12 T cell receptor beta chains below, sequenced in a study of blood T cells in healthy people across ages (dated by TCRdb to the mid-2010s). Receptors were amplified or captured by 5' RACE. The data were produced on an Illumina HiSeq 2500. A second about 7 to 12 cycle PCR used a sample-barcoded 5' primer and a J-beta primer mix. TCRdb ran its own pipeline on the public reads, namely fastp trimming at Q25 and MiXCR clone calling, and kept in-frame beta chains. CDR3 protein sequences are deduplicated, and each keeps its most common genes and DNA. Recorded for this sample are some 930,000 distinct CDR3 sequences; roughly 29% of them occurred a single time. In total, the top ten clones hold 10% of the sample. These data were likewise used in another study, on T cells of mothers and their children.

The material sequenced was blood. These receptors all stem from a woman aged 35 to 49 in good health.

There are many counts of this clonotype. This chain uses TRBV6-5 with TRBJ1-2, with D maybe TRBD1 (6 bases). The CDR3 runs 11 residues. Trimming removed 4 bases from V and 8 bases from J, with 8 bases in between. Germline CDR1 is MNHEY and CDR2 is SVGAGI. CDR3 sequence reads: CASSLGQGYTF. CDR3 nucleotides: TGTGCCAGCAGTTTAGGACAGGGCTACACCTTC.

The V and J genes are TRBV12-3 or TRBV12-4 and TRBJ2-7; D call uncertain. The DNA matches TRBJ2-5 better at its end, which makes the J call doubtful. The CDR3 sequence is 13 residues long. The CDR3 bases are TGTGCCAGCAGTTTGTTGGAGATGGAGACCCAGTACTTC. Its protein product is CASSLLEMETQYF.

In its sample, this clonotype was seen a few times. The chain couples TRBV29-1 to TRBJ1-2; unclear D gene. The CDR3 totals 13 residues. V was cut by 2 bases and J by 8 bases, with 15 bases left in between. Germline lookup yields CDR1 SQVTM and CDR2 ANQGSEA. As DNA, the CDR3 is TGCAGCGTTGAATCTCTGGCTCTGGGGGGCTACACCTTC. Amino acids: CSVESLALGGYTF.

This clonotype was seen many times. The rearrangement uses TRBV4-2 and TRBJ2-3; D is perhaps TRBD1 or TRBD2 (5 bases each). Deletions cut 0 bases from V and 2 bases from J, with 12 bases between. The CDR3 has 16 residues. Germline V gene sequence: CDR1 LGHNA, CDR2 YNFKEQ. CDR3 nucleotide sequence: TGTGCCAGCAGCCAAGAAGGGGACGGATACACAGATACGCAGTATTTT. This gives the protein CASSQEGDGYTDTQYF.

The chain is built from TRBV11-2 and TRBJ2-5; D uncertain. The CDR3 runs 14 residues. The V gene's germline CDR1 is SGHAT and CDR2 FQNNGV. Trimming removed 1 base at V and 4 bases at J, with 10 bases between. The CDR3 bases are TGTGCCAGCAGCTTAGCTGTTTCGGCAGAGACCCAGTACTTC. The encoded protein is CASSLAVSAETQYF.

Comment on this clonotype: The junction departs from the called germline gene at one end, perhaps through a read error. The CDR3 bases are TGTGCCACCAGTGAGTTGGTAGGCGGGAGAATAATTTGGGAGCAGTTCTTC. This codes for CATSELVGGRIIWEQFF. The J gene is TRBJ2-1, the V gene TRBV10-3, with 7 bases fitting TRBD2. Germline V gives CDR1 ENHRY, CDR2 SYGVKD. The CDR3 runs 17 residues.

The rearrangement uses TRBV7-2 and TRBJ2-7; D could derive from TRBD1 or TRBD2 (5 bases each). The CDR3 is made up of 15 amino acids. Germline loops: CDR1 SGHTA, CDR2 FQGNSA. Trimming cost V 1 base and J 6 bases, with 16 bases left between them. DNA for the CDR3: TGTGCCAGCAGCTTAGTCGCAGGGAGCCCCTCCGAGCAGTACTTC. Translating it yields CASSLVAGSPSEQYF. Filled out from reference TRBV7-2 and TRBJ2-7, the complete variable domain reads GAGVSQSPSNKVTEKGKDVELRCDPISGHTALYWYRQSLGQGLEFLIYFQGNSAPDKSGLPSDRFSAERTGGSVSTLTIQRTQQEDSAVYLCASSLVAGSPSEQYFGPGTRLTVT.

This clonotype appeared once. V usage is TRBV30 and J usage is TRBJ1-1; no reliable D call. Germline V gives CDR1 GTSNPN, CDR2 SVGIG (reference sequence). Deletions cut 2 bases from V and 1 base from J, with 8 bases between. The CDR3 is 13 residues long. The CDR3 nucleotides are TGTGCCTGGAGTAGACTTAGGAACACTGAAGCTTTCTTT. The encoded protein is CAWSRLRNTEAFF.

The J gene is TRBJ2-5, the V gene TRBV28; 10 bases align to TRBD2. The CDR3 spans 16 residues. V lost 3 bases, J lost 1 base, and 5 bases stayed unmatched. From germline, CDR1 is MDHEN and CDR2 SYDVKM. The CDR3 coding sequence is TGTGCCAGCAGTTTTACGAGCGGGGGGGGCCAAGAGACCCAGTACTTC. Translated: CASSFTSGGGQETQYF. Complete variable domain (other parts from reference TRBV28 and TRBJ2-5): DVKVTQSSRYLVKRTGEKVFLECVQDMDHENMFWYRQDPGLGLRLIYFSYDVKMKEKGDIPEGYSVSREKKERFSLILESASTNQTSMYLCASSFTSGGGQETQYFGPGTRLLVL.

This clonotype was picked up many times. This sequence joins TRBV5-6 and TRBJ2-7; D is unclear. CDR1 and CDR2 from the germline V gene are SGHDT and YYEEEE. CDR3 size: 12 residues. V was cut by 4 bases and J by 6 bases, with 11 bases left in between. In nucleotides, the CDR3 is TGTGCCAGCAGCACGAACGAGCTCGAGCAGTACTTC. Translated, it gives CASSTNELEQYF.

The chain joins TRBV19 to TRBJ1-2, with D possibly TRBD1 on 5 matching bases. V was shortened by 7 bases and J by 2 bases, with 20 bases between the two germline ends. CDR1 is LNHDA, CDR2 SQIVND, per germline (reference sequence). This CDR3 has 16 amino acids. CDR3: CASTPASSGGNYGYTF. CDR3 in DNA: TGTGCCAGTACCCCAGCCTCGTCGGGGGGAAACTATGGCTACACCTTC.

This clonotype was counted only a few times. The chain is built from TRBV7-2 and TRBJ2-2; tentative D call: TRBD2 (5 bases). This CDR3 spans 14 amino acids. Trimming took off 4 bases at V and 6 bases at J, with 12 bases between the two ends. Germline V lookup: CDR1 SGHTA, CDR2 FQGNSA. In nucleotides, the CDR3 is TGTGCCAGCAGCTCCCGCGGGTCCCCCGGGGAGCTGTTTTTT. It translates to CASSSRGSPGELFF.